Shown below are 24 T cell receptor beta chains from a single sample sequenced in a study of T cell responses to AZD1222 COVID-19 vaccine. TCRdb's table, derived via immunoSEQ multiplex PCR, lists solely in-frame clones and lacks some. The sample has some 120,000 clones; 92% are singletons. The sequencing here drew on peripheral blood, taken 28 days after the second AZD1222 dose. These receptors were collected from an adult who received the AZD1222 COVID-19 vaccine.

The V and J genes are TRBV7-8 and TRBJ2-7; 9 nucleotides align to TRBD2. V was clipped by 3 bases and J by 5 bases; unmatched bases: 5. CDR1 SGHVS and CDR2 FQNEAQ come from the germline V gene. CDR3 length: 14 residues. This CDR3 is CASSFLAGADEQYF. Written as DNA, the CDR3 is TGTGCCAGCAGCTTTTTAGCGGGAGCGGACGAGCAGTACTTC.

The V gene is TRBV5-4, the J gene TRBJ1-5; D may be TRBD1 (6 bases). The CDR3 has 17 residues. With 4 bases removed from V and 0 bases from J, the gap between germline ends came to 17 bases. Germline V gene lookup returns CDR1 SGHNT and CDR2 YYREEE (reference sequence). CDR3 loop: CASSNKIPGHSNQPQHF. Here the CDR3 DNA reads TGTGCCAGCAGCAATAAGATACCGGGACATAGCAATCAGCCCCAGCATTTT.

The chain joins TRBV28 to TRBJ2-1, with D possibly matching TRBD2 (6 bases). CDR1 MDHEN and CDR2 SYDVKM come from the germline V gene. V was cut by 2 bases and J by 16 bases, with 21 bases left in between. The CDR3 extends over 14 amino acids. CDR3 region: CASSLSGGTNRDFF. As DNA, the CDR3 is TGTGCCAGCAGTTTAAGTGGCGGGACCAATAGGGACTTCTTC.

The chain employs TRBV28 and TRBJ1-4, with 7 bases fitting TRBD1. The germline CDR1 and CDR2 sequences are MDHEN and SYDVKM. The junction had 17 bases not matched to a gene; V was cut back by 11 bases and J by 5 bases. The CDR3 is 16 residues long. In DNA, the CDR3 is TGTGCCCTTCCCAGACAGGGTTCGGGGAACAATGAAAAACTGTTTTTT. It translates to CALPRQGSGNNEKLFF.

V gene TRBV7-8 combines with J gene TRBJ1-4, with D unresolved. The germline CDR1 and CDR2 sequences are SGHVS and FQNEAQ. The V and J ends lost 7 bases and 3 bases respectively, with 15 bases between them. The CDR3 extends over 15 amino acids. This CDR3 reads CASTPESSANEKLFF. In DNA form, the CDR3 reads TGTGCCAGCACCCCCGAGAGTTCGGCTAATGAAAAACTGTTTTTT.

The CDR3 is CSVRTSAFYEQYF. In DNA form, the CDR3 reads TGCAGCGTTCGAACTAGCGCGTTTTACGAGCAGTACTTC. This rearrangement joins TRBV29-1 to TRBJ2-7; 7 bases are shared with TRBD2. Per the germline V gene, CDR1 is SQVTM and CDR2 is ANQGSEA. The CDR3 loop spans 13 amino acids. V gave up 5 bases and J gave up 4 bases; unmatched junction bases: 8.

The genes are TRBV30 and TRBJ2-1, with no clear D. Trimming removed 0 bases from V and 7 bases from J, with 13 bases in between. The V gene's germline CDR1 is GTSNPN and CDR2 SVGIG (reference sequence). This CDR3 comprises 14 residues. The CDR3 region is CAWSVRVARNEQFF. DNA of the CDR3: TGTGCCTGGAGTGTACGAGTCGCGAGAAATGAGCAGTTCTTC.

This clone was recorded once. The chain combines TRBV29-1 with TRBJ2-7; D remains unclear. Between the trimmed V and J ends, which lost 4 bases and 0 bases, there was a span of 7 bases. The CDR3 runs to 12 residues. Germline V gene lookup returns CDR1 SQVTM and CDR2 ANQGSEA. The CDR3 DNA reads as TGCAGCGTTGTCAGTTCCTCCTACGAGCAGTACTTC. Its protein product is CSVVSSSYEQYF.

The chain is built from TRBV10-1 and TRBJ2-1; possibly TRBD2 for D (5 bases). Germline CDR1 WNHNN, CDR2 SYGVQD (reference sequence). V dropped 5 bases and J dropped 2 bases, with 13 bases sitting between them. The CDR3 is made up of 15 amino acids. The CDR3 DNA reads as TGCGCCAGCAGTAAGAGCGGTTACGCCTACAATGAGCAGTTCTTC. Translation gives CASSKSGYAYNEQFF.

The V and J genes are TRBV19 and TRBJ2-7; 7 bases fit TRBD1. J gave up 3 bases and V 10 bases, and 6 bases lay outside the gene matches. The CDR3 is made up of 12 amino acids. Germline assignment: CDR1 LNHDA and CDR2 SQIVND (reference sequence). The CDR3: CATTDRNYEQYF. In DNA form, the CDR3 reads TGTGCCACAACGGACAGGAACTACGAGCAGTACTTC. The full variable domain, its missing parts supplied by reference TRBV19 and TRBJ2-7, is DGGITQSPKYLFRKEGQNVTLSCEQNLNHDAMYWYRQDPGQGLRLIYYSQIVNDFQKGDIAEGYSVSREKKESFPLTVTSAQKNPTAFYLCATTDRNYEQYFGPGTRLTVT.

The chain joins TRBV4-1 to TRBJ2-1; D unresolved. CDR1 and CDR2 from the germline V gene are MGHRA and YSYEKL. This CDR3 has 15 residues. V gave up 1 base and J gave up 3 bases, with 10 bases separating them. CDR3 sequence: CASSQGQTSYNEQFF. In DNA, the CDR3 is TGCGCCAGCAGCCAAGGGCAAACCAGCTACAATGAGCAGTTCTTC.

CDR3 amino acids: CASSARQGNEKLFF. The CDR3, as DNA: TGTGCCAGTAGTGCCCGACAGGGGAATGAAAAACTGTTTTTT. The chain joins TRBV19 to TRBJ1-4; the match to TRBD1 covers 8 bases. The CDR3 has 14 residues. Germline trimming cut 5 bases from V and 5 bases from J; bases unmatched to any gene: 4. Germline V gives CDR1 LNHDA, CDR2 SQIVND (reference sequence).

This chain uses TRBV5-5 with TRBJ1-2; D gene unclear. The CDR3 has 13 residues. In germline, CDR1 is SGHKS, CDR2 YYEKEE (reference sequence). V lost 0 bases and J 8 bases, leaving 11 bases between the germline ends. In DNA form, the CDR3 reads TGTGCCAGCAGCTTGGTGGAGGGAAGGGGCTACACCTTC. This codes for CASSLVEGRGYTF.

V and J are TRBV30 and TRBJ1-1, with 7 bases identical to TRBD1. The CDR3 extends over 14 amino acids. Germline values: CDR1 GTSNPN, CDR2 SVGIG (reference sequence). Unmatched junction bases numbered 9, after V lost 5 bases and J lost 3 bases. CDR3 residues: CAWDDTGDDTEAFF. In nucleotides, the CDR3 is TGTGCCTGGGACGATACAGGGGACGACACTGAAGCTTTCTTT.

J is TRBJ2-3 and V is TRBV5-1; D may correspond to TRBD1 or TRBD2 (5 bases each). Trimming removed 2 bases at V and 2 bases at J, with 12 bases between. The CDR3 covers 15 residues. Germline CDR1 reads SGHRS; CDR2 reads YFSETQ. Written as DNA, the CDR3 is TGCGCCAGCAGCTTCAGGGAGTCGCACACAGATACGCAGTATTTT. Protein: CASSFRESHTDTQYF. The entire variable domain, with the rest obtained from reference TRBV5-1 and TRBJ2-3, is as follows: KAGVTQTPRYLIKTRGQQVTLSCSPISGHRSVSWYQQTPGQGLQFLFEYFSETQRNKGNFPGRFSGRQFSNSRSEMNVSTLELGDSALYLCASSFRESHTDTQYFGPGTRLTVL.

This chain connects TRBV7-9 to TRBJ2-1, with D possibly matching TRBD1 (6 bases). V was clipped by 7 bases and J by 4 bases, with 17 bases between them. The CDR3 consists of 15 residues. Germline CDR1 and CDR2: SEHNR and FQNEAQ (reference sequence). This CDR3 reads CASTHREKGYNEQFF. The CDR3 DNA reads as TGTGCCAGCACCCACAGGGAGAAGGGTTACAATGAGCAGTTCTTC.

The J gene is TRBJ2-1, the V gene TRBV7-8, with a tentative D call TRBD2 (6 bases). The CDR3 sequence is 16 residues long. Deletions cut 1 base from V and 8 bases from J, with 18 bases between. The germline gives CDR1 SGHVS, CDR2 FQNEAQ. Here the CDR3 DNA reads TGTGCCAGCAGCTTAGGTCTATCGGACTACATGGATGAGCAGTTCTTC. Its protein product is CASSLGLSDYMDEQFF.

The chain uses TRBV5-6 and TRBJ1-6; the D is unclear. CDR1 is SGHDT, CDR2 YYEEEE, per germline. Trimming left V 3 bases short and J 9 bases short, with 7 bases between. CDR3 length equals 12 residues. The CDR3 region has the DNA TGTGCCAGCAGCTGGTTCGGTTCACCCCTCCACTTT. This encodes CASSWFGSPLHF.

V gene TRBV24-1 combines with J gene TRBJ2-1, with 10 bases that match TRBD2. Germline CDR1 KGHDR, CDR2 SFDVKD. The V segment lost 3 bases and the J segment 2 bases; nucleotides outside the gene matches: 6. This CDR3 is 17 amino acids long. CDR3 DNA: TGTGCCACCAGTGATACTTCTAGCGGGGGCACCTACAATGAGCAGTTCTTC. It is translated as CATSDTSSGGTYNEQFF.

This clone has only a few counts. The chain's CDR3 is CASSLALGGTDTQYF. Written as DNA, the CDR3 is TGTGCCAGCAGCTTGGCCCTAGGTGGGACAGATACGCAGTATTTT. V is TRBV5-5 and J is TRBJ2-3, with D hard to call. Germline assignment: CDR1 SGHKS and CDR2 YYEKEE (reference sequence). There are 15 residues in the CDR3. V lost 0 bases and J 3 bases, leaving 11 bases between the germline ends.

The chain employs TRBV14 and TRBJ1-2, with D unclear. Between the trimmed V and J ends, which lost 3 bases and 0 bases, there was a span of 11 bases. This CDR3 comprises 15 residues. Germline-derived CDR1 and CDR2 are SGHDN and FVKESK. The CDR3 spells CASSQSGRANYGYTF. In DNA form, the CDR3 reads TGTGCCAGCAGCCAGTCCGGGCGCGCTAACTATGGCTACACCTTC.

The chain employs TRBV6-1 and TRBJ2-1, with D unresolved. Germline CDR1 reads MNHNS; CDR2 reads SASEGT. The CDR3 is made up of 13 amino acids. V was trimmed by 3 bases and J by 1 base, leaving 4 bases between them. Here the CDR3 reads CASSDRSYNEQFF. The CDR3 coding sequence is TGTGCCAGCAGTGACAGGTCCTACAATGAGCAGTTCTTC.

The chain carries TRBV5-1 and TRBJ1-3; TRBD1 is a possible D gene (6 bases). Germline V gene data show CDR1 as SGHRS and CDR2 as YFSETQ. Trimming took off 4 bases at V and 3 bases at J, with 20 bases between the two ends. CDR3 length equals 17 residues. The CDR3 reads CASSSRQGNIGGNTIYF. CDR3 nucleotide sequence: TGCGCCAGCAGCAGCCGGCAGGGGAATATAGGTGGAAACACCATATATTTT.

On this clone: A read error may account for a junction end that differs from germline. The J gene is TRBJ2-1, the V gene TRBV10-1; TRBD2 is a possible D gene (6 bases). The germline CDR1 and CDR2 sequences are WNHNN and SYGVQD (reference sequence). This CDR3 is 14 amino acids long. In DNA form, the CDR3 reads TGCGCCAGCAGCGAGTTGACTAGTATCGATGAGCAGTTCTTC. It is translated as CASSELTSIDEQFF.